This T cell receptor (beta chain) was documented in a study of blood T cell repertoires in COVID-19. Study in general: The United States, Italy and Spain were the sources of the acute and convalescent COVID-19 samples.

The length of the CDR3 is 15 residues. Germline CDR1 reads SGHTA; CDR2 reads FQGNSA. Trimming left V 5 bases short and J 8 bases short, with 18 bases between. Seattle enrolled patients during active infection and tracked them longitudinally. Profiled with immunoSEQ multiplex PCR; TCRdb holds only in-frame clones, not every one. This table has 95,000 to 150,000 clones, around 83% appearing once. The J gene is TRBJ1-4, the V gene TRBV7-2, with D possibly matching TRBD1 (5 bases). This receptor was taken from a woman over 75 with COVID-19, enrolled during active disease. The sequenced material came from peripheral blood. In DNA form, the CDR3 reads TGTGCCAGCAGCCTAGGCGGGGGACTTCAAGAAAAACTGTTTTTT. Encoded protein: CASSLGGGLQEKLFF.